This TCR beta chain stems from a study of T cells after yellow fever vaccination. Study overall: Fractions containing few cells were prepared with SMART-Seq v4 Ultra Low Input. Study results and limitations: Subsequent booster samples again held most clones from primary vaccination (more than 95% CD4, approximately 85% CD8).

Germline trimming cut 4 bases from V and 1 base from J; bases unmatched to any gene: 6. The CDR3 consists of 15 residues. Looked up from germline, CDR1 is SGHRS and CDR2 is YFSETQ. Regarding this clonotype: The target antigen is unknown.

TCRdb fed the 5' RACE reads into MiXCR, producing one record per CDR3 protein. The table records fewer than 450,000 distinct CDR3 sequences, approximately 8% of them present only once. The specimen comprised PBMCs, sampled 45 days after the first yellow fever vaccination. This sequence was found in a man aged 18 to 29 who received the YFV17D yellow fever vaccine. The rearrangement joins TRBV5-1 to TRBJ1-1; 8 nucleotides line up with TRBD1. The CDR3 nucleotides are TGCGCCAGCAGCGGGCAGGGGGCGACGAACACTGAAGCTTTCTTT. Residues: CASSGQGATNTEAFF.